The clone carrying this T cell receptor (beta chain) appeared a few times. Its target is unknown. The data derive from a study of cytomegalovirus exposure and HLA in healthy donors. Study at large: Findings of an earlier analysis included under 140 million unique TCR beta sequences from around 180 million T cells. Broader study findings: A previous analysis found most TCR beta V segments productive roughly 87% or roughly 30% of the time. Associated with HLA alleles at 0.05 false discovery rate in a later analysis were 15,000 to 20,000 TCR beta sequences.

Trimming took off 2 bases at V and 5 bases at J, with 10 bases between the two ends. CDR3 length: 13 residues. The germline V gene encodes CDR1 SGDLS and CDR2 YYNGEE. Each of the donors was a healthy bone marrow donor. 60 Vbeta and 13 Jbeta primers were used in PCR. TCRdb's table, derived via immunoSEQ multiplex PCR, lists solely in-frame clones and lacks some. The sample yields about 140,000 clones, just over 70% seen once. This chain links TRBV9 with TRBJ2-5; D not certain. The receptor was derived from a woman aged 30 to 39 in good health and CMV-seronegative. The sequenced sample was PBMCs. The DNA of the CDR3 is TGTGCCAGCAGCGTCCTGCTCGGGGAGACCCAGTACTTC. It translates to CASSVLLGETQYF. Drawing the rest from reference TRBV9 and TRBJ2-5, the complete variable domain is DSGVTQTPKHLITATGQRVTLRCSPRSGDLSVYWYQQSLDQGLQFLIQYYNGEERAKGNILERFSAQQFPDLHSELNLSSLELGDSALYFCASSVLLGETQYFGPGTRLLVL.